Listed here is a single T cell receptor (beta chain). Its antigen is not known. TCRdb derives one entry per CDR3 protein from the 5' RACE reads, leaving out DNA. There are a few hundred thousand distinct CDR3 sequences in the sample, with 1.5% to 2% held by the top ten. The data originate from a study of monozygotic twins with inflammatory bowel disease. Findings and limits, study-wide: Among T cells, the various subtypes were not distinguishable. IBD patients had lower TCRbeta diversity (inverse Simpson) than healthy co-twins. Support for any single strong IBD-associated signal or clonotype was not found.

Germline CDR1 LNHDA, CDR2 SQIVND (reference sequence). This CDR3 is 14 amino acids long. The sequenced material came from blood. This clonotype originated in a human donor with ulcerative colitis or Crohn's disease, or a healthy co-twin of an affected twin (not recorded which). The J gene is TRBJ1-1, the V gene TRBV19; TCRdb picks TRBD1, but there is no DNA to check that call. This chain's CDR3 is CASSPDRGHTEAFF.